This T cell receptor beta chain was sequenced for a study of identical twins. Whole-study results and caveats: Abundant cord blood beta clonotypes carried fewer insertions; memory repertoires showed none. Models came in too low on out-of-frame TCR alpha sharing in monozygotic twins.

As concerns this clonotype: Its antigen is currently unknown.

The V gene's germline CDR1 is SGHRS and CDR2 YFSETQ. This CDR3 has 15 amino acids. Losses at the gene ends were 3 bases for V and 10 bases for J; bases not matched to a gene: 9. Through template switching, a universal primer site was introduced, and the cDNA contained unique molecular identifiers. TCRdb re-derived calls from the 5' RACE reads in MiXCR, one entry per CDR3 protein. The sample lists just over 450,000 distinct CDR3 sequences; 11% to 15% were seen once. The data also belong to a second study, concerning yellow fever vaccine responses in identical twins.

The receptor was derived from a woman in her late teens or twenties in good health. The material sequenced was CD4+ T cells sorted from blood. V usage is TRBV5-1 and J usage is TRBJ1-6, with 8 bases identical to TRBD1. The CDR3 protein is CASSSSGQGLSPLHF. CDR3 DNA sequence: TGCGCCAGCAGCTCCTCCGGACAGGGTTTGTCACCCCTCCACTTT.